A selection of T cell receptor beta chains follows, all from one sample in a study of response to subunit inactivated influenza vaccine. Via MiXCR, TCRdb re-called the RT-PCR reads, giving one row per CDR3 protein. The table shows approximately 570,000 distinct CDR3 sequences, with around 8% occurring only once. The sample in question was PBMCs from blood, obtained 23 months after vaccination. These receptors were obtained from a man between 50 and 75 years old who received an inactivated influenza vaccine. Each CDR3 is given with its conserved first and last residue. A D gene is named only where the DNA matches it firmly. Size is omitted from some rows. Given values are once, few, many or a class for expanded clones.

-,TRBV11-2,-,TRBJ2-1,TGTGCCAGCAGCCCGTCATCCGGGAGCATCAATGAGCAGTTCTTC,CASSPSSGSINEQFF
TRBD1,TRBV3-1,-,TRBJ1-2,TGTGCCAGCAGCCAAGCGTCGACAGGGGGCTATGGCTACACCTTC,CASSQASTGGYGYTF
-,TRBV3-1,-,TRBJ1-2,TGTGCCAGCAGCCAAGAGGGACCGGAAGGCTACACCTTC,CASSQEGPEGYTF
-,TRBV13,many,TRBJ1-1,TGTGCCAGCAGTCTAGGGAAGGGAACTGCTTTCTTT,CASSLGKGTAFF
-,TRBV28,many,TRBJ2-7,TGTGCCAGCAGTTCTCAGACCTACGAGCAGTACTTC,CASSSQTYEQYF
-,TRBV6-1,-,TRBJ2-7,TGTGCCAGCAGAAAAAGGGGACGGTTTTCGGACGAGCAGTACTTC,CASRKRGRFSDEQYF
-,TRBV10-3,few,TRBJ2-2,TGTGCCATCAGGACTCTGGACAGCCCGAACACCGGGGAGCTGTTTTTT,CAIRTLDSPNTGELFF
-,TRBV28,few,TRBJ1-3,TGTGCCAGCAGGGCGGGCCGCCCGGGAGTCATATATTTT,CASRAGRPGVIYF
-,TRBV18,-,TRBJ2-3,TGTGCCAGCTTAGGTGGATTGTTTGATACGCAGTATTTT,CASLGGLFDTQYF
TRBD2,TRBV27,-,TRBJ2-7,TGTGCCAGCAGTTTAAGGGGACTAGCGGGAGCTCCCTCCTACGAGCAGTACTTC,CASSLRGLAGAPSYEQYF
-,TRBV5-6,many,TRBJ1-1,TGTGCCAGCAGCTCACCGGGGGTCATGAACACTGAAGCTTTCTTT,CASSSPGVMNTEAFF
TRBD1,TRBV18,few,TRBJ2-3,TGTGCCAGCTCACCACCGAGGGGTGCCGTTACGGGACAGACCTACACAGATACGCAGTATTTT,CASSPPRGAVTGQTYTDTQYF
TRBD1,TRBV3-1,-,TRBJ2-1,TGTGCCAGCAGCTTTGGACAGGGAATACCGCATGAGCAGTTCTTC,CASSFGQGIPHEQFF
TRBD2,TRBV29-1,few,TRBJ2-7,TGCAGCGTTGATCAGGGAGGGGCTAGCGAGCAGTACTTC,CSVDQGGASEQYF
TRBD2,TRBV13,-,TRBJ2-7,TGTGCCAGCAGCTCCCTAAGACTAGCGGGGGGGGTCTACGAGCAGTACTTC,CASSSLRLAGGVYEQYF